The rows below give T cell receptor beta chains drawn from one sample of a study of T-cell memory formation after mild COVID-19. TCRdb used MiXCR to reprocess the 5' RACE reads, holding one entry per CDR3 protein. The sample includes about 440,000 distinct CDR3 sequences, roughly 20% of them seen just once. Sequencing was carried out using PBMCs or a T cell subset sorted from them (not recorded which). The receptors stem from an adult woman who had mild COVID-19 (a few samples of this study predate the infection). Cell type and time point are not known. Both conserved end residues are part of each CDR3. The D gene is left open where the match is weak. Not all rows give a size; the values are once, few, many and, for expanded clones, a class.

v_call	j_call	clone_size	d_call	cdr3_aa	cdr3_nt
TRBV9	TRBJ2-1	-	-	CASSADYGETGEQFF	TGTGCCAGCAGCGCGGACTACGGGGAGACGGGGGAGCAGTTCTTC
TRBV7-2	TRBJ2-1	-	-	CASSFRRGPVDEQFF	TGTGCCAGCAGCTTTAGGCGGGGGCCTGTGGATGAGCAGTTCTTC
TRBV20-1	TRBJ2-7	-	TRBD2	CSARDIAGGTYEQYF	TGCAGTGCTAGAGATATAGCGGGGGGTACCTACGAGCAGTACTTC
TRBV24-1	TRBJ2-1	many	-	CATSDLGTGRAINEQFF	TGTGCCACCAGTGATTTGGGCACAGGACGAGCAATCAATGAGCAGTTCTTC
TRBV19	TRBJ1-1	few	TRBD1	CASSIPDRSMNTEAFF	TGTGCCAGTAGTATACCGGACAGGTCTATGAACACTGAAGCTTTCTTT
TRBV12-3/TRBV12-4	TRBJ2-1	few	TRBD2	CASSLPLAGVRNEQFF	TGTGCCAGCAGTTTACCACTAGCGGGAGTTCGTAATGAGCAGTTCTTC
TRBV7-9	TRBJ2-1	few	-	CASSLEERLKGEQFF	TGTGCCAGCAGCTTAGAAGAGCGGTTAAAGGGTGAGCAGTTCTTC
TRBV30	TRBJ1-5	-	-	CAWSDLNRGNQPQHF	TGTGCCTGGAGCGACTTAAACAGGGGCAATCAGCCCCAGCATTTT
TRBV19	TRBJ1-5	-	-	CASSRGQAQPQHF	TGTGCCAGTAGTCGAGGGCAGGCTCAGCCCCAGCATTTT
TRBV15	TRBJ2-5	few	TRBD2	CATSSRIAGGQETQYF	TGTGCCACCAGCTCCCGTATAGCGGGGGGGCAAGAGACCCAGTACTTC
TRBV5-1	TRBJ2-3	few	TRBD1	CASSFRDRDPDTQYF	TGCGCCAGCAGCTTCCGGGACAGGGACCCAGATACGCAGTATTTT
TRBV6-2/TRBV6-3	TRBJ2-1	-	TRBD2	CASSEITSGRAFEQFF	TGTGCCAGCAGTGAAATAACTAGCGGGAGGGCCTTCGAGCAGTTCTTC
TRBV7-8	TRBJ2-4	-	-	CASTSRVGLDKNIQYF	TGTGCCAGCACCTCCAGGGTCGGTTTGGACAAAAACATTCAGTACTTC
TRBV5-1	TRBJ2-7	few	TRBD2	CASSPGTSFYEQYF	TGCGCCAGCAGCCCCGGGACTAGTTTTTACGAGCAGTACTTC
TRBV6-1	TRBJ1-5	few	TRBD1	CASSATGVGNQPQHF	TGTGCCAGCAGTGCCACAGGGGTGGGCAATCAGCCCCAGCATTTT
TRBV10-3	TRBJ2-7	-	TRBD1	CATGTGDHEQYF	TGTGCCACCGGGACAGGGGACCACGAGCAGTACTTC
TRBV6-5	TRBJ2-7	-	-	CASRQGLSEQYF	TGTGCCAGCAGGCAGGGCTTAAGCGAGCAGTACTTC
TRBV29-1	TRBJ1-5	few	TRBD1	CSVAGTGVNQPQHF	TGCAGCGTTGCCGGGACAGGGGTAAATCAGCCCCAGCATTTT
TRBV15	TRBJ1-5	-	-	CATANWGYSNQPQHF	TGTGCCACTGCAAATTGGGGGTATAGCAATCAGCCCCAGCATTTT
TRBV28	TRBJ2-1	few	TRBD2	CASTPAGDFNEQFF	TGTGCCAGCACGCCAGCGGGAGATTTCAATGAGCAGTTCTTC
TRBV7-2	TRBJ1-2	-	-	CASSLHANYGYTF	TGTGCCAGCAGCTTACACGCTAACTATGGCTACACCTTC
TRBV30	TRBJ1-6	-	-	CAWSVFGQGSSPLHF	TGTGCCTGGAGTGTATTCGGGCAGGGTAGTTCACCCCTCCACTTT
TRBV5-1	TRBJ1-2	-	TRBD1	CASSSDRGLAGYGYTF	TGCGCCAGCAGCTCGGACAGGGGGCTCGCTGGATATGGCTACACCTTC
TRBV4-1	TRBJ1-2	-	TRBD1	CASSHNPRDRDYGYTF	TGCGCCAGCAGCCATAACCCCCGGGACAGGGACTATGGCTACACCTTC
TRBV5-1	TRBJ1-3	few	-	CASSVQGAGNTIYF	TGCGCCAGCAGCGTACAGGGAGCTGGAAACACCATATATTTT
TRBV12-3/TRBV12-4	TRBJ2-7	many	TRBD1	CASSLRRWGTVASYEQYF	TGTGCCAGCAGTTTAAGGCGTTGGGGGACAGTAGCATCCTACGAGCAGTACTTC
TRBV7-2	TRBJ1-2	few	TRBD1	CASSPGTGAYGYTF	TGTGCCAGCAGCCCAGGGACAGGGGCCTATGGCTACACCTTC
TRBV7-2	TRBJ2-4	-	TRBD1	CASSSTGFIQYF	TGTGCCAGCAGCTCGACAGGGTTCATTCAGTACTTC
TRBV9	TRBJ2-3	few	TRBD2	CASSVDGTSGADTQYF	TGTGCCAGCAGCGTAGATGGGACTAGCGGGGCAGATACGCAGTATTTT
TRBV4-1	TRBJ1-5	-	TRBD1	CASSADRGSNQPQHF	TGCGCCAGCAGCGCAGACAGGGGAAGCAATCAGCCCCAGCATTTT
TRBV18	TRBJ2-1	-	-	CASSPLQGSYNEQFF	TGTGCCAGCTCACCCTTACAGGGATCCTACAATGAGCAGTTCTTC
TRBV7-8	TRBJ1-2	-	TRBD1	CASSSPLGQGKAYGYTF	TGTGCCAGCAGCTCGCCCCTGGGACAGGGTAAGGCGTATGGCTACACCTTC
TRBV24-1	TRBJ2-2	few	-	CATSYYTGELFF	TGTGCCACCAGTTACTACACCGGGGAGCTGTTTTTT
TRBV3-1	TRBJ2-1	-	-	CASSLASVGYEQFF	TGTGCCAGCAGCCTCGCTAGCGTGGGGTATGAGCAGTTCTTC
TRBV29-1	TRBJ2-5	-	TRBD1	CSVDPTGGWLTQYF	TGCAGCGTCGATCCGACAGGGGGCTGGCTAACCCAGTACTTC
TRBV7-6	TRBJ2-7	-	-	CASSLFGGTDAGEQYF	TGTGCCAGCAGCTTATTTGGGGGGACGGACGCCGGGGAGCAGTACTTC
TRBV20-1	TRBJ2-3	-	-	CSASPPGPSTDTQYF	TGCAGTGCTAGCCCTCCGGGACCCAGCACAGATACGCAGTATTTT
TRBV9	TRBJ2-1	-	-	CASSVEPSGYNEQFF	TGTGCCAGCAGCGTAGAACCAAGCGGATACAATGAGCAGTTCTTC
TRBV7-3	TRBJ2-3	-	-	CASSLTGTGISDTQYF	TGTGCCAGCAGCTTAACGGGAACAGGGATCTCAGATACGCAGTATTTT
TRBV18	TRBJ2-3	-	-	CASSPNRLDTQYF	TGTGCCAGCTCACCAAACAGGTTAGATACGCAGTATTTT
TRBV7-2	TRBJ2-3	-	TRBD2	CASSLGPSGGSTDTQYF	TGTGCCAGCAGCTTAGGTCCTAGCGGGGGCAGCACAGATACGCAGTATTTT
TRBV29-1	TRBJ1-2	few	TRBD1	CSVDETGNLAPFYGYTF	TGCAGCGTTGACGAGACAGGGAACCTGGCGCCCTTCTATGGCTACACCTTC
TRBV3-1	TRBJ2-1	few	TRBD2	CASSQVLASGSTYEQFF	TGTGCCAGCAGCCAAGTTCTGGCTAGCGGGAGTACATATGAGCAGTTCTTC
TRBV5-1	TRBJ1-5	few	TRBD1	CASSLAPTGGNQPQHF	TGCGCCAGCAGCTTGGCCCCGACAGGGGGGAATCAGCCCCAGCATTTT
TRBV2	TRBJ1-1	few	-	CASSEALRTGAFF	TGTGCCAGCAGTGAAGCGCTCAGGACCGGAGCTTTCTTT
TRBV5-1	TRBJ2-5	-	-	CASSLSRQVKETQYF	TGCGCCAGCAGCTTGTCGCGACAGGTGAAAGAGACCCAGTACTTC
TRBV14	TRBJ2-1	few	TRBD1	CASSQHLLRTGYNEQFF	TGTGCCAGCAGCCAGCACTTACTAAGGACAGGCTACAATGAGCAGTTCTTC
TRBV4-2	TRBJ2-1	few	-	CASSQSFSSYNEQFF	TGTGCCAGCAGCCAATCTTTCAGCTCCTACAATGAGCAGTTCTTC
TRBV5-1	TRBJ1-2	-	TRBD1	CASSLGDLRGYGYTF	TGCGCCAGCAGCTTGGGGGACCTCAGGGGGTATGGCTACACCTTC
TRBV9	TRBJ2-5	many	-	CASSGILAQETQYF	TGTGCCAGCAGCGGAATACTAGCCCAAGAGACCCAGTACTTC
TRBV27	TRBJ2-7	few	-	CASSYSRGYEQYF	TGTGCCAGCAGTTACTCCAGGGGCTACGAGCAGTACTTC
TRBV11-2	TRBJ2-3	few	-	CASSLDQVADTQYF	TGTGCCAGCAGCTTAGATCAGGTAGCTGATACGCAGTATTTT